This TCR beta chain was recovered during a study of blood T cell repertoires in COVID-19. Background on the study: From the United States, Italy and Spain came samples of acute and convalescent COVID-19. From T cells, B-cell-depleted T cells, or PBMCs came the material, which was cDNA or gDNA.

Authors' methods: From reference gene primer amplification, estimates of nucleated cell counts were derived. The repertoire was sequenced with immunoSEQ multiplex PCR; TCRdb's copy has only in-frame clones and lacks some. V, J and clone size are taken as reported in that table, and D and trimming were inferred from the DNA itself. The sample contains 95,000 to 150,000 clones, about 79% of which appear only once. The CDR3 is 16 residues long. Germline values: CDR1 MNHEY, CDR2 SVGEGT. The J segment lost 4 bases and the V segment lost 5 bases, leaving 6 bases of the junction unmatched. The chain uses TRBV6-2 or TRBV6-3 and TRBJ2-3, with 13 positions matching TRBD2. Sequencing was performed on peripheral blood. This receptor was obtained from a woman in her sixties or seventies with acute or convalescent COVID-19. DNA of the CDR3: TGTGCCAGCAGTAAAAGGACTAGCGGGGGTTCAGATACGCAGTATTTT. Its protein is CASSKRTSGGSDTQYF.